The present T cell receptor (beta chain) was sequenced within a study of CD8 T cells in Susac syndrome (dated by TCRdb to about 2019). In the study overall: Of the Susac syndrome patients who were sequenced, roughly 8 were in clinical remission while more than five had clinically active disease. At the time of blood withdrawal, Susac syndrome patients were either therapy-naive, taking corticosteroids (with some also receiving IVIg), or on IVIg alone. Whether CD8+ T cell activation and differentiation in Susac syndrome was antigen driven was tested using repertoire sequencing. CD8+ T cell repertoire clonality was compared between about a dozen healthy donors, approximately 14 Susac syndrome patients and 15 multiple sclerosis patients.

CDR1 and CDR2, per the germline V gene, are SGDLS and YYNGEE. The V end loses 0 bases and the J end loses 11 bases, and a stretch of 11 bases separates them. Counted from cysteine to phenylalanine, this CDR3 has 12 amino acids. This entry keeps only the CDR3 DNA: 36 bases, framed from base 1. Broad study findings and their caveats: Clonal expansion was seen in Susac syndrome CD8+ repertoires, peaking in CD8+ TEMRA cells and being greater in clinically active patients than in remitting ones. Looking at Susac-specific public clones, the researchers identified approximately 15 in the total CD8+ repertoire and about 5 in the CD8+ TEMRA repertoire. The TCR sequencing and HLA analysis was acknowledged to have included a relatively small number of individuals.

High-throughput TCR beta sequencing profiled peripheral blood CD8+ and CD4+ T cells from healthy donors, Susac syndrome patients and multiple sclerosis patients. The Susac syndrome patients fulfilled recently defined diagnostic criteria for either definite or probable disease. Bulk CD8+ and CD4+ T cells were purified by magnetic negative isolation, whereas CD8+ TEMRA cells were enriched by FACS. Blood was collected in EDTA tubes and processed within 24 hours, with PBMCs isolated through density gradient centrifugation. PBMCs destined for TCR sequencing were cryopreserved in liquid nitrogen and later thawed in a 37 °C water bath. The sorted or isolated CD4+, CD8+ and CD8+ TEMRA cells reached a purity of at least 90%. RNA was extracted with the RNeasy kit and about 0.5 to 1 ug was reverse transcribed using random hexamers. TCR beta CDR3 regions were amplified with the immunoSEQ multiplex PCR assay covering 54 Vbeta and 13 Jbeta segments. PCR amplification bias was corrected using a synthetic template baseline for primer optimization and computational correction. As for the authors' bioinformatics: Reads were annotated to V, D and J genes according to IMGT and were analyzed with immunoSEQ Analyzer, with only productive sequences retained. Clonality was calculated as one minus the Shannon entropy normalized by log2 of the number of productive unique sequences. For each patient and control, public and private clones were evaluated within the 100 most prevalent clones. Clones were defined as Susac-specific when absent from the healthy and MS cohorts, from approximately 1,100 published viral clones and from other ImmuneACCESS disease sequences. The raw public reads went through TCRdb reprocessing: fastp at Q25, MiXCR clone calling, in-frame beta chains kept. CDR3 protein sequences are deduplicated, and each keeps its most common genes and DNA. None of the V and J calls come from the authors' own analysis; TCRdb made them. For this sample there are some 110,000 distinct CDR3 sequences; approximately 94% appear just once. The top ten constitute 0.4% to 0.5% of the sample.

In the case of this clonotype: The antigen this receptor binds is unknown. Per-base quality was not reported, and no clone a single base away is much larger than it.

The TCR originated in a human donor with Susac syndrome. Sequenced: CD8+ T cells from PBMCs. Recombination connected TRBV9 to TRBJ1-1, with TRBD1 perhaps the D gene, on 5 matching bases. Here is the DNA: TGTGCCAGCAGCGTAGCGGGGCCCCCTGCTTTCTTT. Its product reads: CASSVAGPPAFF. Here the CDR3 is joined to the reference TRBV9 and TRBJ1-1 genes, and the full variable domain is: DSGVTQTPKHLITATGQRVTLRCSPRSGDLSVYWYQQSLDQGLQFLIQYYNGEERAKGNILERFSAQQFPDLHSELNLSSLELGDSALYFCASSVAGPPAFFGQGTRLTVV.